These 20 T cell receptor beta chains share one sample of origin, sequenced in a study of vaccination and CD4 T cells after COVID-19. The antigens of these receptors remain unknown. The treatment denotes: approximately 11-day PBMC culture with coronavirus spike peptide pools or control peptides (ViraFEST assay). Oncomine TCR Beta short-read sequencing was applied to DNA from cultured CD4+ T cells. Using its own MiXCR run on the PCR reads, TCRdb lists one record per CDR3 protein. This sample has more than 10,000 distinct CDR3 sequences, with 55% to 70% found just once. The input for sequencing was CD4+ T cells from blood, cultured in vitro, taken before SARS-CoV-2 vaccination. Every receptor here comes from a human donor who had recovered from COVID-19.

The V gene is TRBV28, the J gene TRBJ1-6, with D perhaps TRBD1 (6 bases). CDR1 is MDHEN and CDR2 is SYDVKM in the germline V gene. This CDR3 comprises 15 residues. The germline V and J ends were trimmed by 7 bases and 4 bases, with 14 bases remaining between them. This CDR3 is CASTPLDSYNSPLHF. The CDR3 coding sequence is TGTGCCAGCACCCCGTTGGACAGTTATAATTCACCCCTCCACTTT.

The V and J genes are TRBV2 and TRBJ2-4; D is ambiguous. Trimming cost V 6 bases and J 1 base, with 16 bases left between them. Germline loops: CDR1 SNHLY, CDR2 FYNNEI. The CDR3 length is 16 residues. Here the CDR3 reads CASSPTPLLAKNIQYF. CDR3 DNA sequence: TGTGCCAGCAGCCCTACTCCTTTACTTGCCAAAAACATTCAGTACTTC.

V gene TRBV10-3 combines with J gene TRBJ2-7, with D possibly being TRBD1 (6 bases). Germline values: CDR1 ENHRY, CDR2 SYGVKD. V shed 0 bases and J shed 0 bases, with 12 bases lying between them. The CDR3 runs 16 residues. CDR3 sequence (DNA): TGTGCCATCAGTGAGTCATTACAGGGTATCTCCTACGAGCAGTACTTC. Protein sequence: CAISESLQGISYEQYF.

CDR3 DNA: TGTGCCTGGAGCGGGGAGGTCCAAGAGACCCAGTACTTC. Encoded protein: CAWSGEVQETQYF. The chain has TRBV30 and TRBJ2-5; TRBD2 might be the D (6 bases). The CDR3 totals 13 residues. The germline V and J ends were trimmed by 3 bases and 1 base, with 9 bases remaining between them. Germline loops: CDR1 GTSNPN, CDR2 SVGIG (reference sequence).

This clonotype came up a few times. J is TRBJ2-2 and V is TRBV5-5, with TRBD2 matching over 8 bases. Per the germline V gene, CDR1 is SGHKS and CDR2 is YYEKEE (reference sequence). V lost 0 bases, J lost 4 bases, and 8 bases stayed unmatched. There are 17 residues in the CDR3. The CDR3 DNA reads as TGTGCCAGCAGCTTGGCCCCCCTCGGGAGGGCCACCGGGGAGCTGTTTTTT. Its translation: CASSLAPLGRATGELFF.

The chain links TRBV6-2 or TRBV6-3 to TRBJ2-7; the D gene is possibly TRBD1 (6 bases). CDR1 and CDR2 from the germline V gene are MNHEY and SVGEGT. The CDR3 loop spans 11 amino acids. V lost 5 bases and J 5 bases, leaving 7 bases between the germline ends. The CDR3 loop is CASSHRDEQYF. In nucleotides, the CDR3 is TGTGCCAGCAGTCACAGGGACGAGCAGTACTTC.

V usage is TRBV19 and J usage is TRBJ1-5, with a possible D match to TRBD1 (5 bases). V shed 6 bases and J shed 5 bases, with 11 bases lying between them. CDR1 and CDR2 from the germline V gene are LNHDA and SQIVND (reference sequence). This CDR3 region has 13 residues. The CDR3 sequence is CASRNAGHQPQHF. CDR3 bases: TGTGCCAGTAGGAACGCGGGACATCAGCCCCAGCATTTT.

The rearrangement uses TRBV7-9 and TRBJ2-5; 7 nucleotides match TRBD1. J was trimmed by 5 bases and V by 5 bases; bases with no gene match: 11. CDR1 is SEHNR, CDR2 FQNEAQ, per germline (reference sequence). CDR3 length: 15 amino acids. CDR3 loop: CASSAGTAEGETQYF. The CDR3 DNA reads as TGTGCCAGCAGCGCCGGGACAGCAGAGGGGGAGACCCAGTACTTC.

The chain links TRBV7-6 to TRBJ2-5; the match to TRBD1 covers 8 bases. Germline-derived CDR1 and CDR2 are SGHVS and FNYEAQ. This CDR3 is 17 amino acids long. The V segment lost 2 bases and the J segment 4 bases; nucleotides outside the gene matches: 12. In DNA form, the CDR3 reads TGTGCCAGCAGCTTACGGGCCGGGACAGGAGGGGGAGAGACCCAGTACTTC. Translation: CASSLRAGTGGGETQYF.

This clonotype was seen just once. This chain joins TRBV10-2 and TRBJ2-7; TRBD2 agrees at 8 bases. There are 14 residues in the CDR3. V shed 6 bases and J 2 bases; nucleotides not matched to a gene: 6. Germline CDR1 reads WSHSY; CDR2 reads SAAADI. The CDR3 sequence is CASRIAGLAYEQYF. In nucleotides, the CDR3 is TGCGCCAGCAGGATAGCGGGACTAGCCTACGAGCAGTACTTC.

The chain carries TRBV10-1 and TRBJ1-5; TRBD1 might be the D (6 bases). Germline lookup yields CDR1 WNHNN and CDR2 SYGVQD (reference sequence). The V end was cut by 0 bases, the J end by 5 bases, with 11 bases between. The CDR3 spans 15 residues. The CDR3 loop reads CASSESAGEDQPQHF. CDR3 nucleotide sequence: TGCGCCAGCAGTGAGTCGGCAGGGGAGGATCAGCCCCAGCATTTT.

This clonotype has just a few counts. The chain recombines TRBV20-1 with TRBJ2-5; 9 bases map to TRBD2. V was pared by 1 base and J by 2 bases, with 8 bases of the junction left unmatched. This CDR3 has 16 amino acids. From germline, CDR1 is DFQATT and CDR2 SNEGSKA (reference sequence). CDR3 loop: CSARGFTSGLQETQYF. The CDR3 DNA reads TGCAGTGCTAGAGGTTTCACTAGCGGGCTTCAAGAGACCCAGTACTTC.

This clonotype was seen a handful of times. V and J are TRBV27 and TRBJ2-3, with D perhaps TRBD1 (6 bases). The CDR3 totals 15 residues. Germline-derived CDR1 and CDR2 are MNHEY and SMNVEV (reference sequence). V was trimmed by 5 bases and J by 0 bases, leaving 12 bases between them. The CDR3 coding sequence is TGTGCCAGCAGTACGCCGGGACACAGCACAGATACGCAGTATTTT. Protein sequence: CASSTPGHSTDTQYF.

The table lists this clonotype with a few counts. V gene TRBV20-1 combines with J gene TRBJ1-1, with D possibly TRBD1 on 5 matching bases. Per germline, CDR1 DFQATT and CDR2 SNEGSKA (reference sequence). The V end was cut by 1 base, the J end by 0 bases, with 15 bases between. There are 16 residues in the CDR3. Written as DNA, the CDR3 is TGCAGTGCTAGAGGTCTTGATGGGGACCTGAACACTGAAGCTTTCTTT. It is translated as CSARGLDGDLNTEAFF.

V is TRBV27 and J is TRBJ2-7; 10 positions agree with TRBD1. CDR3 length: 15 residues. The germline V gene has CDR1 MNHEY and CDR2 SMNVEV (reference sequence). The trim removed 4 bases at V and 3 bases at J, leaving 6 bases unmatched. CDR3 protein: CASSWTGGANYEQYF. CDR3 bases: TGTGCCAGCAGTTGGACAGGGGGGGCTAACTACGAGCAGTACTTC.

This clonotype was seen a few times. CDR3 sequence: CASSMGDSPLHF. CDR3 nucleotides: TGTGCCAGTAGTATGGGGGATTCACCCCTCCACTTT. This chain joins TRBV19 and TRBJ1-6; D may be TRBD1 (5 bases). V lost 3 bases and J lost 8, with 5 bases in between. Per the germline V gene, CDR1 is LNHDA and CDR2 is SQIVND (reference sequence). This CDR3 has 12 amino acids.

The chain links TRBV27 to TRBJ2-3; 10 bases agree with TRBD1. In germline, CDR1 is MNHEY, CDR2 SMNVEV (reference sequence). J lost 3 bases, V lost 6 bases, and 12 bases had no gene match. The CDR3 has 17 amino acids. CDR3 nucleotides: TGTGCCAGCAGCAAGAGGACAGGGGGAGTCGGTACAGATACGCAGTATTTT. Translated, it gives CASSKRTGGVGTDTQYF.

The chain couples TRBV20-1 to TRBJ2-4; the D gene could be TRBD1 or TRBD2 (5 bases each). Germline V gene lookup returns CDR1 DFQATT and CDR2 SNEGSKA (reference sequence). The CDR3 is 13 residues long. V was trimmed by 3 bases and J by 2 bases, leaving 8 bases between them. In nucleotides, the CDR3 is TGCAGTGCTAGGGGGGAAACCAAAAACATTCAGTACTTC. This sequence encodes CSARGETKNIQYF.

DNA of the CDR3: TGTGCCTGGTCTTTCCGGGACAGAACGAACACTGAAGCTTTCTTT. This codes for CAWSFRDRTNTEAFF. The V and J genes are TRBV30 and TRBJ1-1, with 7 nucleotides matching TRBD1. V shed 5 bases and J 1 base; nucleotides not matched to a gene: 10. This CDR3 has 15 residues. Looked up from germline, CDR1 is GTSNPN and CDR2 is SVGIG (reference sequence).

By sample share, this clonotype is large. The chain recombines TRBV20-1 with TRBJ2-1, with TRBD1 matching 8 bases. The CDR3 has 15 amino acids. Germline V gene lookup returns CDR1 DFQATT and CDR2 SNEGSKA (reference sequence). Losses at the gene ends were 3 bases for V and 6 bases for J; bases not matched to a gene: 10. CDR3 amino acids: CSARMTGDVGNEQFF. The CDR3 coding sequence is TGCAGTGCTAGGATGACAGGGGATGTTGGCAATGAGCAGTTCTTC.